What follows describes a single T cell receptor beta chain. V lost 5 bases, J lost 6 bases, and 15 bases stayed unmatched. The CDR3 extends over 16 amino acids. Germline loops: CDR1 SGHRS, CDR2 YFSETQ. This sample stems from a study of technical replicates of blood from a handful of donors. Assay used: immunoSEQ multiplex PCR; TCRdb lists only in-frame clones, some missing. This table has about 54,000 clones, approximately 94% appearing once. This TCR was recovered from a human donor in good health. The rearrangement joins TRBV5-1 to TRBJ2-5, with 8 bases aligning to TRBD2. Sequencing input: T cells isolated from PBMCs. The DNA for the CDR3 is TGCGCCAGCAGTCAGATTTCTACGGGAGGGTCAAAGACCCAGTACTTC. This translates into CASSQISTGGSKTQYF.